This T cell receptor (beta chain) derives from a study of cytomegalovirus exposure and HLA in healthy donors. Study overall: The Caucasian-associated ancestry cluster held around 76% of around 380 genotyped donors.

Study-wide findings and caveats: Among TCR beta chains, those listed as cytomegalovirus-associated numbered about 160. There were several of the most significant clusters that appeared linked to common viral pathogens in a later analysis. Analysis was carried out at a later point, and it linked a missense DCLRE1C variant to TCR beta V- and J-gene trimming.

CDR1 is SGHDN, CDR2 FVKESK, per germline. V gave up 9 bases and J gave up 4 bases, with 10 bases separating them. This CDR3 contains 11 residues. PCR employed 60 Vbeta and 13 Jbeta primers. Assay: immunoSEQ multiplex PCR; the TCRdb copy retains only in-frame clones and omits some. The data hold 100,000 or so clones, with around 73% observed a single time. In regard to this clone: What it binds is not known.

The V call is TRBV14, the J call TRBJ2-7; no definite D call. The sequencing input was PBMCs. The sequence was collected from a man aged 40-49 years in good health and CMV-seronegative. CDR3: CASSPGYEQYF. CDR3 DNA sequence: TGTGCCAGTTCTCCCGGTTACGAGCAGTACTTC.